The 7 T cell receptor beta chains presented below share a single source sample, sequenced in a study of identical twins. TCRdb redid the calling of the 5' RACE reads with MiXCR, one entry per CDR3 protein. The repertoire holds about 520,000 distinct CDR3 sequences, with 22% as singletons. This sample also appeared in a second study, on T cells expressing NK-cell markers.

Sample: CD4+ T cells sorted from blood. The source of these receptors is a woman between 18 and 29 years old in good health.

This clonotype was picked up a small number of times. CDR3 bases: TGCGCCAGCAGCCAGATTAGCGGGAGCACTGAGCAGTTCTTC. Translation: CASSQISGSTEQFF. This sequence joins TRBV5-1 and TRBJ2-1, with 9 bases identical to TRBD2. This CDR3 is built from 14 residues. After removal of 4 bases from V and 9 bases from J, the junction contained 8 bases not matched to a gene. Per the germline V gene, CDR1 is SGHRS and CDR2 is YFSETQ.

Regarding this clonotype: The conserved final phenylalanine or tryptophan is absent from the CDR3, which likely points to a read error. The rearrangement joins TRBV12-3 or TRBV12-4 to TRBJ2-3; no clear D gene. The CDR3 is made up of 11 amino acids. Trimming stripped 4 bases from V and 3 bases from J, with 2 bases between. The CDR3 DNA reads TGTGCCAGCAGTTCTACAGATACGCAGTATGTT. Residues: CASSSTDTQYV.

V usage is TRBV7-2 and J usage is TRBJ2-3, with D uncertain. The CDR3 is 14 amino acids. Trimming shortened V by 1 base and J by 9 bases, and 14 bases separated the two germline ends. CDR1 and CDR2 from the germline V gene are SGHTA and FQGNSA. The CDR3 DNA sequence: TGTGCCAGCAGCTTAGTGGTGCCGGTTGGGACGCAGTATTTT. Translating it yields CASSLVVPVGTQYF.

The table lists this clonotype with a few counts. V gene TRBV5-1 combines with J gene TRBJ2-5; maybe TRBD1 (6 bases). Per the germline V gene, CDR1 is SGHRS and CDR2 is YFSETQ. V was trimmed by 0 bases and J by 5 bases, leaving 11 bases between them. This CDR3 contains 14 residues. CDR3 residues: CASSLGNREETQYF. The CDR3 DNA reads TGCGCCAGCAGCTTGGGGAACAGGGAGGAGACCCAGTACTTC.

J is TRBJ1-6 and V is TRBV15; no reliable D call. The CDR3 has 13 residues. Between the trimmed V and J ends, which lost 5 bases and 5 bases, there was a span of 7 bases. Germline V CDR1 and CDR2: LNHNV, YYDKDF (reference sequence). In DNA form, the CDR3 reads TGTGCCACCAGCCGCCTAAATAATTCACCCCTCCACTTT. Translation: CATSRLNNSPLHF.

This clonotype came up many times. The gene calls are TRBV5-1 and TRBJ2-1, with 7 bases fitting TRBD2. CDR3 length: 15 amino acids. The V and J ends lost 0 bases and 6 bases, in that order; junction bases with no gene match: 6. CDR1 and CDR2 (germline): SGHRS, YFSETQ. The CDR3 here is CASSLGGLAANEQFF. The CDR3 region has the DNA TGCGCCAGCAGCTTGGGGGGCCTAGCGGCCAATGAGCAGTTCTTC.

The rearrangement links TRBV12-3 or TRBV12-4 to TRBJ2-3; TRBD2 aligns across 14 bases. With V trimmed by 5 bases and J by 1 base, 5 bases remained unmatched. This CDR3 has 17 residues. CDR3 bases: TGTGCCAGCAGTGGGACTAGCGGGAGTCGGGGCACAGATACGCAGTATTTT. Amino acids: CASSGTSGSRGTDTQYF.